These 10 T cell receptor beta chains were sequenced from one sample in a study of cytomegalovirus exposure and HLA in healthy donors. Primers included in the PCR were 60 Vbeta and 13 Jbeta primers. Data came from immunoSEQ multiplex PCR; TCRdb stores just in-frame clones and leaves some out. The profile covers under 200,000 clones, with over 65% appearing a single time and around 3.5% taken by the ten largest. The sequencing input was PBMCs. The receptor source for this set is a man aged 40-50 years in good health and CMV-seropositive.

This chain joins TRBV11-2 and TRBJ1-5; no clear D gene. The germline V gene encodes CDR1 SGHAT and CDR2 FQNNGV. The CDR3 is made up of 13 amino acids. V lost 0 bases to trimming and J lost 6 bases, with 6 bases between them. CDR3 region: CASSLEGSQPQHF. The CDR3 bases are TGTGCCAGCAGCTTAGAGGGGAGTCAGCCCCAGCATTTT. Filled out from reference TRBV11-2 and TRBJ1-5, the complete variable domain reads EAGVAQSPRYKIIEKRQSVAFWCNPISGHATLYWYQQILGQGPKLLIQFQNNGVVDDSQLPKDRFSAERLKGVDSTLKIQPAKLEDSAVYLCASSLEGSQPQHFGDGTRLSIL.

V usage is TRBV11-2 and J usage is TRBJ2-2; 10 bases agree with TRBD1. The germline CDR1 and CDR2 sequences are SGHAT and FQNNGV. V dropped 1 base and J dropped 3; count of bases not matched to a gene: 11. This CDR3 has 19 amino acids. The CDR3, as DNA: TGTGCCAGCAGCTTAGTTGGTGTTGTAGGGACAGGGGACACCGGGGAGCTGTTTTTT. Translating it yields CASSLVGVVGTGDTGELFF. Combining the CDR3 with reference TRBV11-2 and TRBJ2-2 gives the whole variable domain EAGVAQSPRYKIIEKRQSVAFWCNPISGHATLYWYQQILGQGPKLLIQFQNNGVVDDSQLPKDRFSAERLKGVDSTLKIQPAKLEDSAVYLCASSLVGVVGTGDTGELFFGEGSRLTVL.

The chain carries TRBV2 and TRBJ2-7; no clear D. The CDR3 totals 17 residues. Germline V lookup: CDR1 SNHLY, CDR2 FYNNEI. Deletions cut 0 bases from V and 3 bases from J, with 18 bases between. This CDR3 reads CASSEAQTTMGYYEQYF. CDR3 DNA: TGTGCCAGCAGTGAAGCACAAACGACAATGGGCTACTACGAGCAGTACTTC.

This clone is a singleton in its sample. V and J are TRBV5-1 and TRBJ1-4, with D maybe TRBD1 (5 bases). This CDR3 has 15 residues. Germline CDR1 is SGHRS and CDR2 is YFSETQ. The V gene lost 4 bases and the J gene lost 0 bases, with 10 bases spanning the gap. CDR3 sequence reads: CASSRWGATNEKLFF. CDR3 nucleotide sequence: TGCGCCAGCAGCAGGTGGGGGGCAACTAATGAAAAACTGTTTTTT.

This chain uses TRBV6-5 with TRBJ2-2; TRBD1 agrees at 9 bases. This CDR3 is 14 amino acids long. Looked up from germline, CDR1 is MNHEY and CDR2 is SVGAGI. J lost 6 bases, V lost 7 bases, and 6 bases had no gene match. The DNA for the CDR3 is TGTGCCAGCATATCGGGACAGGGTTCCGGGGAGCTGTTTTTT. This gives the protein CASISGQGSGELFF.

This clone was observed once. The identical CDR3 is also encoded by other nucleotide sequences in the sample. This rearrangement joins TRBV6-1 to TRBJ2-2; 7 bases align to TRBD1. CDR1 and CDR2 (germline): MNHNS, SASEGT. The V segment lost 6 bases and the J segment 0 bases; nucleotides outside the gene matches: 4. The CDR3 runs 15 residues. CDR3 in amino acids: CASRKTGANTGELFF. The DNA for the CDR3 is TGTGCCAGCAGAAAAACAGGGGCGAACACCGGGGAGCTGTTTTTT.

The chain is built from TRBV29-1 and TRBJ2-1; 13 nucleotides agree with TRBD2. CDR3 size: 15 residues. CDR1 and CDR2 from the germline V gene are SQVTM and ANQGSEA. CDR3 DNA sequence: TGCATCGCGCAGCCGGGACTAGCGGGACCGAGGGAGCAGTTCTTC. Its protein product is CIAQPGLAGPREQFF.

For the CDR3, the DNA is TGTGCCAGCAGCTTAGGGGGGCTAGACAGAGGAGAGACCCAGTACTTC. Translating gives CASSLGGLDRGETQYF. This chain connects TRBV11-2 to TRBJ2-5, with D maybe TRBD1 (6 bases). Germline CDR1 and CDR2: SGHAT and FQNNGV. V lost 1 base to trimming and J lost 4 bases, with 16 bases between them. CDR3 length equals 16 residues.

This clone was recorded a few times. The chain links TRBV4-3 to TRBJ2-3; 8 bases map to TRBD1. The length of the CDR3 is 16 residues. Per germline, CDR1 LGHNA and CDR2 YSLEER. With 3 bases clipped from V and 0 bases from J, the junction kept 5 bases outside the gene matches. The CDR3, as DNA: TGCGCCAGCAGCCATCGCCGACAGGGGAGCACAGATACGCAGTATTTT. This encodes CASSHRRQGSTDTQYF.

The CDR3 sequence: CASSYGRANSYEQYF. The CDR3 DNA is TGTGCCAGCAGTTACGGGCGGGCCAACAGCTACGAGCAGTACTTC. V gene TRBV6-5 combines with J gene TRBJ2-7; the D gene is possibly TRBD2 (5 bases). Trimming stripped 2 bases from V and 3 bases from J, with 14 bases between. Germline CDR1 MNHEY, CDR2 SVGAGI. This CDR3 contains 15 residues.